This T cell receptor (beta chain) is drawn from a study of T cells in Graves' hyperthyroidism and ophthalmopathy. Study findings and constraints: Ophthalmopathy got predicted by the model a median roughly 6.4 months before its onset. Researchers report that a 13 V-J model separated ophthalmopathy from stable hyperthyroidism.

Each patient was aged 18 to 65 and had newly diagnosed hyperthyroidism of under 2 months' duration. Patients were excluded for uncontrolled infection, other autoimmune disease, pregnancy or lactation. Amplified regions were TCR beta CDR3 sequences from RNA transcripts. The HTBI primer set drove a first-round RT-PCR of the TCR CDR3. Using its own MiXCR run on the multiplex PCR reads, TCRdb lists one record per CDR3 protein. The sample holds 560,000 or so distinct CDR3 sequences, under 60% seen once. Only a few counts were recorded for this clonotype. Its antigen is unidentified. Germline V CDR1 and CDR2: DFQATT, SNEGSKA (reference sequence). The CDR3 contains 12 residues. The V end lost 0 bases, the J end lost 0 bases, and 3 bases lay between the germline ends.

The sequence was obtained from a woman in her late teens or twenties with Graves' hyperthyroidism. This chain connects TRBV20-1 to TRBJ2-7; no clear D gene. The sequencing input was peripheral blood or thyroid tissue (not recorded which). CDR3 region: CSARDHSYEQYF. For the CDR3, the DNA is TGCAGTGCTAGAGACCACTCCTACGAGCAGTACTTC.